This is a list of T cell receptor beta chains from one sample in a study of shared clonotypes between healthy human individuals. The data were produced by immunoSEQ multiplex PCR, yet TCRdb's version contains in-frame clones alone and is incomplete. Among some 630,000 clones listed, approximately 96% were seen once. Sequencing was carried out using naive CD8+ T cells sorted from blood. These receptors came from a woman aged 25 to 39 in good health. Both conserved end residues are part of each CDR3. D genes are given only for firm matches. Size tells how often a clone was seen (once, few, many) or the class of an expanded clone, and some rows leave it out.

abundance,d_gene,j_gene,v_gene,CDR3nt,CDR3aa
.,.,TRBJ1-2,TRBV7-8,TGTGCCAGCAGCCTACAAGCCCCGGTGGGGGGCTCGGGCTACACCTTC,CASSLQAPVGGSGYTF
.,TRBD2,TRBJ2-7,TRBV10-3,TGTGCCATCAGTGAGTTGCCTAGCGGAGATACCTACGAGCAGTACTTC,CAISELPSGDTYEQYF
.,.,TRBJ2-3,TRBV29-1,TGCAGCGTTGTGGTTGATACGCAGTATTTT,CSVVVDTQYF
.,.,TRBJ1-1,TRBV19,TGTGCCAGTAGTTGGGGCGGCCTCGGCGGGATGAACACTGAAGCTTTCTTT,CASSWGGLGGMNTEAFF
.,.,TRBJ2-5,TRBV28,TGTGCCAGCAGAATCACGGGGTTAAGAAAAGAGACCCAGTACTTC,CASRITGLRKETQYF
.,.,TRBJ1-5,TRBV2,TGTGCCAGCAGTGTCGGGAGGTACGGTCAGCCCCAGCATTTT,CASSVGRYGQPQHF
.,TRBD2,TRBJ2-1,TRBV6-1,TGTGCCAGCAGTGAAGAAACCGTCCTAGCGGGAGGGCCGGTCGCGAATGAGCAGTTCTTC,CASSEETVLAGGPVANEQFF
.,.,TRBJ1-5,TRBV6-5,TGTGCCAGCAGTTCCGCTGGGGGGCAGCCCCAGCATTTT,CASSSAGGQPQHF
.,.,TRBJ1-2,TRBV25-1,TGTGCCAGCAGTGACATTTACGGCTACACCTTC,CASSDIYGYTF
once,.,TRBJ1-6,TRBV27,TGTGCCAGCAGTTTAGGGTGGGGCCATAATTCACCCCTCCACTTT,CASSLGWGHNSPLHF
.,.,TRBJ2-1,TRBV28,TGTGCCAGCGCCATTTCCGGGCCGCGGAAAATAAATGAGCAGTTCTTC,CASAISGPRKINEQFF
.,.,TRBJ2-3,TRBV19,TGTGCCAGTTTGGGCACAGATACGCAGTATTTT,CASLGTDTQYF
once,.,TRBJ1-2,TRBV7-9,TGTGCCAGCAGCTCCCCCTGGGGGAAAAACTATGGCTACACCTTC,CASSSPWGKNYGYTF
.,.,TRBJ1-1,TRBV6-5,TGTGCCAGCAGTTACGGGGGGGGTGAAGCTTTCTTT,CASSYGGGEAFF
.,.,TRBJ2-1,TRBV14,TGTGCCAGCAGCCAACCCCCCTGGCTTGGGTTCAATGAGCAGTTCTTC,CASSQPPWLGFNEQFF
.,TRBD2,TRBJ2-7,TRBV5-4,TGTGCCAGCAGCTTGGGATCTGGACTAGCTAAGAGGGGGGAGCAGTACTTC,CASSLGSGLAKRGEQYF
.,TRBD1,TRBJ2-1,TRBV11-3,TGTGCCAGCAGCCACGAGACAGGGGACCATGAGCAGTTCTTC,CASSHETGDHEQFF
.,.,TRBJ1-1,TRBV10-2,TGCGCCAGCAGTGAAATTGGACCGTCAATGAACACTGAAGCTTTCTTT,CASSEIGPSMNTEAFF
.,TRBD2,TRBJ2-2,TRBV13,TGTGCCAGCAGTCCGGGGGGCACCGGGGAGCTGTTTTTT,CASSPGGTGELFF
.,.,TRBJ2-5,TRBV28,TGTGCCAGCAGTTTGGACAGATACCAAGAGACCCAGTACTTC,CASSLDRYQETQYF
once,.,TRBJ2-7,TRBV7-9,TGTGCCAGCAGCTTAAACTCAGACCCGATTACGGGGGAGCAGTACTTC,CASSLNSDPITGEQYF
.,.,TRBJ1-1,TRBV7-9,TGTGCCAGCAGCTTAGCCCTGCTGGGGGCGCAGACTGAAGCTTTCTTT,CASSLALLGAQTEAFF
.,.,TRBJ2-2,TRBV4-2,TGTGCCAGCAGCCAAGAAGTGGGCCAGGGCTCCGGGGAGCTGTTTTTT,CASSQEVGQGSGELFF
.,.,TRBJ2-7,TRBV5-6,TGTGCCAGCAGCTTACCAGACAACTACGAGCAGTACTTC,CASSLPDNYEQYF
.,.,TRBJ2-1,TRBV27,TGTGCCAGCAATGGACCAGGGCGATCCTACAATGAGCAGTTCTTC,CASNGPGRSYNEQFF
.,TRBD2,TRBJ2-1,TRBV28,TGTGCCAGCAGCCCCACCTGGCGCGGGAGCTACAATGAGCAGTTCTTC,CASSPTWRGSYNEQFF
.,.,TRBJ2-2,TRBV7-9,TGTGCCAGCAGCTCCGTGACCGATTCGAACACCGGGGAGCTGTTTTTT,CASSSVTDSNTGELFF
.,.,TRBJ1-1,TRBV5-5,TGTGCCAGCAGCTCCTGGGTGAACACTGAAGCTTTCTTT,CASSSWVNTEAFF
.,.,TRBJ2-2,TRBV7-8,TGTGCCAGCTCACGGGAGTCCGGGGGCACCGGGGAGCTGTTTTTT,CASSRESGGTGELFF
.,.,TRBJ2-1,TRBV10-1,TGCGCCAGCAGTGGGAGCCCTAGCGGAGGGGGCTCCTACAATGAGCAGTTCTTC,CASSGSPSGGGSYNEQFF
.,.,TRBJ2-6,TRBV7-8,TGTGCCAGCAGCCAAGGGACCAGCATCAGCGGGGCCAACGTCCTGACTTTC,CASSQGTSISGANVLTF
.,.,TRBJ2-4,TRBV7-6,TGTGCCAGCAGCTCAGAAGCAGACATTCAGTACTTC,CASSSEADIQYF